The 24 T cell receptor beta chains below come from one sample, sequenced in a study of T cell responses to AZD1222 COVID-19 vaccine. Assay: immunoSEQ multiplex PCR; the TCRdb copy retains only in-frame clones and omits some. Here the sample spans approximately 94,000 clones, approximately 90% being singletons. The material sequenced was peripheral blood, taken on day 0 of AZD1222 vaccination. The receptors originated from an adult in good health.

The V call is TRBV11-2, the J call TRBJ2-1, with 8 bases fitting TRBD2. The junction had 10 bases not matched to a gene; V was cut back by 0 bases and J by 9 bases. This CDR3 comprises 16 residues. Germline V gene data show CDR1 as SGHAT and CDR2 as FQNNGV. The CDR3 DNA reads as TGTGCCAGCAGCTTAGAGTCCCCGGGACTAGTAACTGAGCAGTTCTTC. It codes for CASSLESPGLVTEQFF.

A few counts support this clone. The V and J genes are TRBV5-4 and TRBJ1-2; D is perhaps TRBD1 (5 bases). V dropped 5 bases and J dropped 4 bases, with 18 bases sitting between them. The germline V gene encodes CDR1 SGHNT and CDR2 YYREEE (reference sequence). The CDR3 loop spans 15 amino acids. This chain's CDR3 is CASSHPGGLSYGYTF. CDR3 sequence (DNA): TGTGCCAGCAGTCACCCCGGGGGACTCAGCTATGGCTACACCTTC.

The chain couples TRBV19 to TRBJ2-5; D might be TRBD1 (5 bases). Germline V lookup: CDR1 LNHDA, CDR2 SQIVND (reference sequence). This CDR3 region has 14 residues. Trimming removed 2 bases from V and 5 bases from J, with 12 bases in between. CDR3 residues: CASSIQGSSETQYF. CDR3 bases: TGTGCCAGTAGTATACAGGGCAGTTCCGAGACCCAGTACTTC.

The J gene is TRBJ2-3, the V gene TRBV25-1; D is perhaps TRBD1 (7 bases). Trimming shortened V by 4 bases and J by 12 bases, and 11 bases separated the two germline ends. The length of the CDR3 is 11 residues. Germline V CDR1 and CDR2: MGHDK, SYGVNS. CDR3 residues: CASSGGDSQYF. The CDR3 DNA reads TGTGCCAGCAGTGGCGGGGACAGCCAGTATTTT.

This clone appeared a single time. The rearrangement links TRBV10-1 to TRBJ2-3; no definite D call. Between the trimmed V and J ends, which lost 0 bases and 1 base, there was a span of 11 bases. The CDR3 is made up of 16 amino acids. Germline values: CDR1 WNHNN, CDR2 SYGVQD (reference sequence). CDR3 DNA sequence: TGCGCCAGCAGTGAGTCGAATAGGGCGGGCACAGATACGCAGTATTTT. Translating it yields CASSESNRAGTDTQYF.

The V call is TRBV7-8, the J call TRBJ1-5, with D possibly being TRBD1 (6 bases). V lost 3 bases and J 2 bases, leaving 8 bases between the germline ends. The CDR3 has 14 amino acids. The V gene's germline CDR1 is SGHVS and CDR2 FQNEAQ. The CDR3 loop reads CASSLSGGNQPQHF. The CDR3 bases are TGTGCCAGCAGCTTGTCAGGGGGCAATCAGCCCCAGCATTTT.

The chain is built from TRBV6-1 and TRBJ2-1, with D tentatively TRBD2 (5 bases). CDR3 length equals 14 residues. Germline-derived CDR1 and CDR2 are MNHNS and SASEGT. Trimming pared 0 bases from V and 5 bases from J, leaving 8 bases between. The CDR3, as DNA: TGTGCCAGCAGTGAAGCGATGGGAGACAATGAGCAGTTCTTC. As protein: CASSEAMGDNEQFF.

CDR3 residues: CASSYGRTGGYTF. In nucleotides, the CDR3 is TGTGCCAGCAGTTACGGCAGAACGGGTGGCTACACCTTC. The V and J genes are TRBV6-5 and TRBJ1-2, with no clear D. Trimming took 2 bases from V and 7 from J, leaving 11 bases between them. The CDR3 runs 13 residues. Germline assignment: CDR1 MNHEY and CDR2 SVGAGI.

This chain connects TRBV4-3 to TRBJ2-3; 9 bases are shared with TRBD2. This CDR3 is built from 15 residues. After removal of 5 bases from V and 2 bases from J, the junction contained 5 bases not matched to a gene. Germline V gene lookup returns CDR1 LGHNA and CDR2 YSLEER. CDR3 amino acids: CASSDLAGHTDTQYF. CDR3 nucleotide sequence: TGCGCCAGCAGCGACCTAGCGGGGCACACAGATACGCAGTATTTT.

The chain links TRBV7-8 to TRBJ2-1, with no clear D. Germline values: CDR1 SGHVS, CDR2 FQNEAQ. The CDR3 is 15 residues long. The V end lost 4 bases, the J end lost 5 bases, and 15 bases lay between the germline ends. This chain's CDR3 is CASSSRVGGDNEQFF. The CDR3 coding sequence is TGTGCCAGCAGCTCTAGAGTCGGTGGGGACAATGAGCAGTTCTTC.

The V and J genes are TRBV2 and TRBJ2-6; D is unclear. Deletions cut 6 bases from V and 0 bases from J, with 0 bases between. Germline values: CDR1 SNHLY, CDR2 FYNNEI. The CDR3 length is 12 residues. In DNA, the CDR3 is TGTGCCAGCAGCTCTGGGGCCAACGTCCTGACTTTC. Residues: CASSSGANVLTF. Full variable domain (outside the CDR3, taken from reference TRBV2 and TRBJ2-6): EPEVTQTPSHQVTQMGQEVILRCVPISNHLYFYWYRQILGQKVEFLVSFYNNEISEKSEIFDDQFSVERPDGSNFTLKIRSTKLEDSAMYFCASSSGANVLTFGAGSRLTVL.

The chain combines TRBV10-2 with TRBJ2-1; 11 nucleotides match TRBD2. J lost 10 bases, V lost 5 bases, and 7 bases had no gene match. Germline V CDR1 and CDR2: WSHSY, SAAADI. This CDR3 spans 14 amino acids. This chain's CDR3 is CASSLAGGPREQFF. CDR3 sequence (DNA): TGCGCCAGCAGTTTAGCGGGGGGGCCGAGGGAGCAGTTCTTC.

The chain recombines TRBV7-8 with TRBJ2-7; no firm D call. Between the trimmed V and J ends, which lost 5 bases and 9 bases, there was a span of 11 bases. The CDR3 is 11 residues long. Per germline, CDR1 SGHVS and CDR2 FQNEAQ. The CDR3 bases are TGTGCCAGCAGCCCTGGCCCGCGGCAGTACTTC. It encodes CASSPGPRQYF.

This rearrangement joins TRBV29-1 to TRBJ1-2; perhaps TRBD1 as D (6 bases). Looked up from germline, CDR1 is SQVTM and CDR2 is ANQGSEA. The germline V and J ends were trimmed by 6 bases and 4 bases, with 12 bases remaining between them. This CDR3 spans 12 amino acids. The CDR3 sequence: CSVRQEIYGYTF. Here the CDR3 DNA reads TGCAGCGTGAGACAGGAGATCTATGGCTACACCTTC. The full variable domain, completed using reference TRBV29-1 and TRBJ1-2, is SAVISQKPSRDICQRGTSLTIQCQVDSQVTMMFWYRQQPGQSLTLIATANQGSEATYESGFVIDKFPISRPNLTFSTLTVSNMSPEDSSIYLCSVRQEIYGYTFGSGTRLTVV.

This chain joins TRBV7-6 and TRBJ1-1; the match to TRBD1 covers 7 bases. CDR1 and CDR2 (germline): SGHVS, FNYEAQ. The CDR3 contains 15 residues. J lost 1 base, V lost 5 bases, and 7 bases had no gene match. DNA for the CDR3: TGTGCCAGCAGCCCCCGGACAGGACGGAACACTGAAGCTTTCTTT. It yields the protein CASSPRTGRNTEAFF.

The chain employs TRBV6-5 and TRBJ1-1; D unclear. This CDR3 has 11 residues. Trimming cost V 7 bases and J 4 bases, with 7 bases left between them. Germline values: CDR1 MNHEY, CDR2 SVGAGI. DNA for the CDR3: TGTGCCAGCATCTGGGTCACTGAAGCTTTCTTT. It encodes CASIWVTEAFF.

The chain links TRBV6-5 to TRBJ2-1; 9 nucleotides align to TRBD1. The germline V gene encodes CDR1 MNHEY and CDR2 SVGAGI. This CDR3 has 16 amino acids. V shed 0 bases, J shed 5 bases, and the junction held 5 bases outside the gene matches. DNA for the CDR3: TGTGCCAGCAGTTACTCGAGGGGACAGGGAAACAATGAGCAGTTCTTC. This translates into CASSYSRGQGNNEQFF.

V and J are TRBV9 and TRBJ2-2; TRBD1 might be the D (5 bases). Germline CDR1 is SGDLS and CDR2 is YYNGEE. The CDR3 is made up of 15 amino acids. V lost 4 bases and J lost 4, with 14 bases in between. Here the CDR3 reads CASSPRQGSTGELFF. For the CDR3, the DNA is TGTGCCAGCAGCCCTCGGCAGGGAAGCACCGGGGAGCTGTTTTTT.

This clone was counted once. This sequence joins TRBV6-6 and TRBJ1-5; D is ambiguous. V dropped 2 bases and J dropped 4 bases, with 15 bases sitting between them. The CDR3 covers 16 residues. Germline CDR1 and CDR2: MNHNY and SVGAGI (reference sequence). CDR3: CASSYITVAGNQPQHF. The CDR3 coding sequence is TGTGCCAGCAGTTACATCACAGTAGCTGGGAATCAGCCCCAGCATTTT.

The genes are TRBV27 and TRBJ2-2, with TRBD1 matching 8 bases. Germline lookup yields CDR1 MNHEY and CDR2 SMNVEV (reference sequence). Trimming cost V 0 bases and J 6 bases; bases outside gene matches: 3. The CDR3 has 15 amino acids. CDR3 protein: CASSLSQTGAGELFF. The DNA for the CDR3 is TGTGCCAGCAGTTTATCCCAGACAGGGGCCGGGGAGCTGTTTTTT.

The chain has TRBV2 and TRBJ1-1, with a weak D call TRBD1 (6 bases). The CDR3 extends over 14 amino acids. V lost 4 bases, J lost 3 bases, and 12 bases lay in between. CDR1 is SNHLY and CDR2 is FYNNEI in the germline V gene. The CDR3 spells CASSVLGADTEAFF. CDR3 in DNA: TGTGCCAGCAGTGTTCTGGGGGCGGACACTGAAGCTTTCTTT.

V and J are TRBV5-1 and TRBJ2-3; TRBD2 matches at 8 bases. The V gene's germline CDR1 is SGHRS and CDR2 YFSETQ. The V and J ends lost 3 bases and 3 bases, in that order; junction bases with no gene match: 6. The CDR3 runs 15 residues. CDR3 bases: TGCGCCAGCAGCTGGAGCGGGAGAGTTACAGATACGCAGTATTTT. Translation gives CASSWSGRVTDTQYF.

The chain has TRBV28 and TRBJ1-2, with a weak D call TRBD1 (5 bases). In germline, CDR1 is MDHEN, CDR2 SYDVKM. Trimming shortened V by 3 bases and J by 4 bases, and 9 bases separated the two germline ends. This CDR3 comprises 13 residues. CDR3 DNA sequence: TGTGCCAGCAGTTTGGACACTCGCTATGGCTACACCTTC. The encoded protein is CASSLDTRYGYTF.

The chain recombines TRBV7-6 with TRBJ2-1, with 8 bases identical to TRBD2. Germline-derived CDR1 and CDR2 are SGHVS and FNYEAQ. V lost 5 bases, J lost 0 bases, and 6 bases stayed unmatched. The CDR3 runs to 16 residues. The CDR3 coding sequence is TGTGCCAGCAGCCCACCGGGACTAGTCTCCTACAATGAGCAGTTCTTC. Protein product: CASSPPGLVSYNEQFF.